The 14 T cell receptor beta chains given below trace back to one sample, sequenced in a study of blood T cell repertoires in COVID-19. Produced via immunoSEQ multiplex PCR; TCRdb's table is partial and in-frame only. Among about half a million clones listed, 80% to 90% were seen once. The material sequenced was peripheral blood. The origin of the receptors is a man younger than 35 with COVID-19, enrolled during active disease.

This clone appeared once. The chain carries TRBV6-4 and TRBJ2-3; D is possibly TRBD2 (6 bases). Germline values: CDR1 MRHNA, CDR2 SNTAGT. The CDR3 is 16 residues long. Trimming shortened V by 0 bases and J by 11 bases, and 21 bases separated the two germline ends. CDR3 region: CASSDSKVSNWGVQYF. Written as DNA, the CDR3 is TGTGCCAGCAGTGACTCGAAAGTATCTAACTGGGGGGTGCAGTATTTT.

This sequence joins TRBV5-6 and TRBJ2-5; possibly TRBD1 for D (5 bases). CDR1 and CDR2 (germline): SGHDT, YYEEEE. The CDR3 sequence is 13 residues long. Trimming left V 0 bases short and J 2 bases short, with 5 bases between. The CDR3 sequence is CASSLGQQETQYF. CDR3 DNA sequence: TGTGCCAGCAGCTTGGGACAGCAAGAGACCCAGTACTTC.

As regards this clone: Other nucleotide sequences from this sample produce the same CDR3. This chain uses TRBV19 with TRBJ2-5; TRBD1 aligns across 9 bases. V was pared by 2 bases and J by 2 bases, with 3 bases of the junction left unmatched. The V gene's germline CDR1 is LNHDA and CDR2 SQIVND (reference sequence). This CDR3 is 15 amino acids long. The CDR3 reads CASSITGTGQETQYF. The CDR3 coding sequence is TGTGCCAGTAGTATAACTGGGACAGGGCAAGAGACCCAGTACTTC.

This chain connects TRBV6-2 or TRBV6-3 to TRBJ2-3; 8 nucleotides match TRBD2. Germline V gives CDR1 MNHEY, CDR2 SVGEGT. After removal of 4 bases from V and 9 bases from J, the junction contained 6 bases not matched to a gene. The length of the CDR3 is 13 residues. CDR3 in DNA: TGTGCCAGCAGTTTCTTGGCGGGAGGAACGCAGTATTTT. Translated, it gives CASSFLAGGTQYF.

The CDR3 region has the DNA TGTGCCATCAGTGATCTGATAGTCACAGATACGCAGTATTTT. This codes for CAISDLIVTDTQYF. The chain employs TRBV10-3 and TRBJ2-3; no reliable D call. The CDR3 loop spans 14 amino acids. Germline V gene lookup returns CDR1 ENHRY and CDR2 SYGVKD. V shed 3 bases and J shed 2 bases, with 9 bases lying between them.

V is TRBV24-1 and J is TRBJ2-3, with D possibly TRBD1 on 5 matching bases. In germline, CDR1 is KGHDR, CDR2 SFDVKD. The CDR3 is 18 amino acids. Trimming cost V 3 bases and J 0 bases, with 18 bases left between them. CDR3 in DNA: TGTGCCACCAGTGATCCCATGTCACTGAAGGGGAGCACAGATACGCAGTATTTT. Amino acid sequence: CATSDPMSLKGSTDTQYF.

The chain has TRBV21-1 and TRBJ1-2. TRBV21-1 is a pseudogene segment. The CDR3 loop spans 15 amino acids. This CDR3 reads CASSKRPAEGRGYTF. Written as DNA, the CDR3 is TGTGCCAGCAGCAAACGCCCAGCGGAAGGAAGGGGCTACACCTTC.

This chain uses TRBV13 with TRBJ2-7; the D gene is possibly TRBD1 (5 bases). This CDR3 has 12 residues. Germline CDR1 reads PRHDT; CDR2 reads FYEKMQ (reference sequence). V was trimmed by 5 bases and J by 3 bases, leaving 8 bases between them. The CDR3 here is CASSRDSYEQYF. The CDR3 DNA follows: TGTGCCAGCAGCCGCGACAGCTACGAGCAGTACTTC.

J is TRBJ2-1 and V is TRBV29-1; 10 bases align to TRBD2. The CDR3 length is 14 residues. CDR1 is SQVTM and CDR2 is ANQGSEA in the germline V gene. V shed 6 bases and J 2 bases; nucleotides not matched to a gene: 4. In nucleotides, the CDR3 is TGCAGCGTGGCTGGACTAGCGGCCTACAATGAGCAGTTCTTC. Translating gives CSVAGLAAYNEQFF.

The V gene is TRBV5-4, the J gene TRBJ2-5; 8 positions agree with TRBD2. Germline V gene sequence: CDR1 SGHNT, CDR2 YYREEE (reference sequence). V gave up 0 bases and J gave up 5 bases; unmatched junction bases: 6. This CDR3 comprises 15 residues. The CDR3 DNA sequence: TGTGCCAGCAGCTTGGCACTAGCGGCCATGGAGACCCAGTACTTC. Protein sequence: CASSLALAAMETQYF.

CDR3 coding DNA: TGTGCCAGCAGCTTTCGCGGTCAGGGGTACACTGAAGCTTTCTTT. Its protein is CASSFRGQGYTEAFF. The gene calls are TRBV13 and TRBJ1-1, with D perhaps matching TRBD1 (6 bases). This CDR3 comprises 15 residues. CDR1 PRHDT and CDR2 FYEKMQ come from the germline V gene (reference sequence). Trimming stripped 3 bases from V and 3 bases from J, with 14 bases between.

There are a few counts of this clone. This chain connects TRBV27 to TRBJ2-7; the D is unclear. Looked up from germline, CDR1 is MNHEY and CDR2 is SMNVEV (reference sequence). V gave up 3 bases and J gave up 10 bases, with 7 bases separating them. The CDR3 covers 10 residues. CDR3 DNA sequence: TGTGCCAGCAGTTTTAGCACCCAGTACTTC. The encoded protein is CASSFSTQYF.

V gene TRBV2 combines with J gene TRBJ2-6; 8 bases align to TRBD1. The CDR3 spans 15 residues. J was trimmed by 2 bases and V by 6 bases; bases with no gene match: 3. Germline V lookup: CDR1 SNHLY, CDR2 FYNNEI. Here the CDR3 reads CASRETGAGANVLTF. The CDR3 nucleotides are TGTGCCAGCAGGGAGACAGGGGCTGGGGCCAACGTCCTGACTTTC.

The CDR3 loop is CASSLTSDPAGELFF. The CDR3 DNA is TGTGCCAGCAGCTTAACTAGTGATCCGGCCGGGGAGCTGTTTTTT. The V gene is TRBV7-9, the J gene TRBJ2-2; a weak D match, TRBD2 (5 bases). The germline V gene has CDR1 SEHNR and CDR2 FQNEAQ (reference sequence). The CDR3 runs 15 residues. V dropped 2 bases and J dropped 6 bases, with 13 bases sitting between them. The complete variable domain, with remaining parts taken from reference TRBV7-9 and TRBJ2-2, reads DTGVSQNPRHKITKRGQNVTFRCDPISEHNRLYWYRQTLGQGPEFLTYFQNEAQLEKSRLLSDRFSAERPKGSFSTLEIQRTEQGDSAMYLCASSLTSDPAGELFFGEGSRLTVL.